This TCR beta chain was found in a study of blood T cell repertoires in COVID-19. Study as a whole: Donors in the United States, Italy and Spain gave samples during acute or convalescent COVID-19. PBMCs, B-cell-depleted T cells, or T cells provided the cDNA or gDNA that made up the material.

Enrolment of Seattle patients took place during active infection, and they were followed longitudinally. Germline V gene lookup returns CDR1 SNHLY and CDR2 FYNNEI. V lost 6 bases, J lost 3 bases, and 10 bases stayed unmatched. This CDR3 is built from 16 residues. As originally analysed: Nucleated cell number was recorded as an estimate derived from reference gene primer amplification. Profiled with immunoSEQ multiplex PCR; TCRdb holds only in-frame clones, not every one. V, J and clone size reflect that table, while D and trimming were determined from the DNA. This sample yields roughly 440,000 clones, of which about 87% are seen a single time; around 13% belongs to the top ten.

The sequencing sample was made of peripheral blood. The chain links TRBV2 to TRBJ2-4; 8 nucleotides align to TRBD1. This TCR was sampled from a woman aged 50 to 60 with COVID-19, enrolled during active disease. The CDR3 bases are TGTGCCAGCAGCGAGACAGGGGTTGAGGGCAAAAACATTCAGTACTTC. Translated: CASSETGVEGKNIQYF.